This T cell receptor (beta chain) was recorded in a study of T-cell reconstitution after alpha-beta-depleted transplantation in children. Germline V CDR1 and CDR2: MNHEY, SMNVEV (reference sequence). The CDR3 has 13 residues. Deletions cut 5 bases from V and 4 bases from J, with 11 bases between. Study-wide results and limits: T-cell numbers and diversity one year post-transplant derived largely from freshly generated T cells.

TCRbeta library construction was performed incorporating unique molecular identifiers. TCRdb reprocessed the PCR reads with MiXCR, giving one entry per CDR3 protein. The table shows 200,000 or so distinct CDR3 sequences, with roughly 6.3% occurring only once. This clonotype has at least ten counts. Its specificity is not known. The chain carries TRBV27 and TRBJ1-1, with D possibly TRBD1 on 5 matching bases. Sequenced material: PBMCs, taken before TCRalphabeta/CD19-depleted stem cell transplant. The receptor was isolated from a girl under three years old with combined immunodeficiency, due to receive a stem cell transplant. CDR3 in DNA: TGTGCCAGCAGTACGGGGCTGGGCACTGAAGCTTTCTTT. Its protein product is CASSTGLGTEAFF.